The following is a T cell receptor beta chain sequence with its context. The antigen is unknown. One entry per CDR3 protein, called by TCRdb with MiXCR from the 5' RACE reads. The sample gives 100,000 to 120,000 distinct CDR3 sequences, over 20% of which show up once; roughly 37% is in the top ten. The sample originates from a study of T-cell memory formation after mild COVID-19. Regarding the study as a whole: Contracting clones from day 15 to 85 showed balanced CD4/CD8; later expanders favored CD4+. SARS-CoV-2 specificity was not confirmed for second-wave clones peaking on day 37.

Per the germline V gene, CDR1 is WSHSY and CDR2 is SAAADI. CDR3 size: 11 residues. Trimming left V 7 bases short and J 5 bases short, with 7 bases between. The receptor comes from a man aged 18 to 29 who had mild COVID-19 (a few samples of this study predate the infection). Cell type and time point are not known. The sequenced material came from PBMCs or a T cell subset sorted from them (not recorded which). The V and J genes are TRBV10-2 and TRBJ2-3; D remains unclear. CDR3 in DNA: TGCGCCAGCATCGACGTAGATACGCAGTATTTT. Protein product: CASIDVDTQYF.